The clone carrying this T cell receptor (beta chain) was counted between two and nine times. The antigen remains undetermined. The data originate from a study of shared clonotypes between healthy human individuals. Overall study results and limits: Non-shared clonotypes showed lower generation probabilities than clonotypes common to all four donors.

Healthy adults negative for HIV, lacking recent acute infections or vaccinations, served as donors. Germline V CDR1 and CDR2: ENHRY, SYGVKD. The CDR3 extends over 15 amino acids. Between the trimmed V and J ends, which lost 6 bases and 5 bases, there was a span of 18 bases. The assay was run at deep level. Original processing methods: Filtering differed since immunoSEQ provided only junctions, with no quality scores. TCRdb's copy holds only in-frame clones and misses some; the assay was immunoSEQ multiplex PCR. The V and J calls and clone size are taken from that table; D and trimming were inferred from the DNA. Of about 770,000 clones detected, 72% appear once; the ten largest clones hold more than 1.5%.

The genes are TRBV10-3 and TRBJ2-3; D possibly corresponds to TRBD1 (6 bases). Material for sequencing was memory CD4+ T cells sorted from blood. Subset described: CD45RA-negative fraction. This receptor was taken from a woman aged 30 to 39 in good health. The DNA for the CDR3 is TGTGCCATCAGCCACGGGACAATGGTAGGAGATACGCAGTATTTT. This encodes CAISHGTMVGDTQYF.